Below are 12 T cell receptor beta chains sequenced from a single sample in a study of vaccination effects on CD4 cells after COVID-19. Prior to sequencing, the ViraFEST assay stimulated PBMC with viral peptide pools, which expanded the antigen-specific CD4+ T cells. Isolation of CD4+ T cells took place after less than 12 days of culture. The person was diagnosed with PCR-confirmed SARS-CoV-2 infection between March and December 2020. Participants were vaccinated with two doses of either the BNT162b2 or mRNA-1273 vaccine. No antigen is known for these receptors. Here immunoSEQ multiplex PCR was the method, and the copy in TCRdb shows in-frame clones only, minus some. The table lists some 15,000 clones, more than 70% of them singletons. The specimen comprised CD4+ T cells from PBMCs cultured with HCoV-NL63 spike peptides, sampled after COVID-19 vaccination. Source of these receptors: a human donor who had a prior SARS-CoV-2 infection.

The chain is built from TRBV11-3 and TRBJ2-7; 7 bases line up with TRBD1. From germline, CDR1 is SGHNT and CDR2 YENEEA. Unmatched junction bases numbered 9, after V lost 1 base and J lost 6 bases. CDR3 size: 15 residues. CDR3 nucleotide sequence: TGTGCCAGCAGCTTAGGTGAGACAGGGTACTTCGAGCAGTACTTC. This translates into CASSLGETGYFEQYF.

This sequence joins TRBV6-1 and TRBJ2-7; D is perhaps TRBD1 or TRBD2 (7 bases each). This CDR3 spans 17 amino acids. The V end lost 4 bases, the J end lost 0 bases, and 19 bases lay between the germline ends. Per germline, CDR1 MNHNS and CDR2 SASEGT. The CDR3 region is CASSASYSRGGSYEQYF. CDR3 in DNA: TGTGCCAGCAGTGCCTCGTACTCCAGGGGGGGCTCCTACGAGCAGTACTTC.

V usage is TRBV5-4 and J usage is TRBJ1-1, with no clear D. V was trimmed by 5 bases and J by 1 base, leaving 6 bases between them. CDR3 length: 12 amino acids. Germline CDR1 reads SGHNT; CDR2 reads YYREEE (reference sequence). CDR3 DNA sequence: TGTGCCAGCAGGGGTAGGAACACTGAAGCTTTCTTT. Protein sequence: CASRGRNTEAFF.

The chain has TRBV5-1 and TRBJ2-2; D remains unclear. From germline, CDR1 is SGHRS and CDR2 YFSETQ. Between the trimmed V and J ends, which lost 0 bases and 3 bases, there was a span of 15 bases. The CDR3 contains 17 residues. DNA of the CDR3: TGCGCCAGCAGCTTGGCCTCAATGGCCCTCGACACCGGGGAGCTGTTTTTT. Translated, it gives CASSLASMALDTGELFF.

As DNA, the CDR3 is TGTGCCACCGAAGCACAAAGCACAGATACGCAGTATTTT. Residues: CATEAQSTDTQYF. The chain couples TRBV7-2 to TRBJ2-3; D not resolved. CDR3 length equals 13 residues. Trimming left V 10 bases short and J 0 bases short, with 11 bases between. Per germline, CDR1 SGHTA and CDR2 FQGNSA. The variable domain in full, with the rest retrieved from reference TRBV7-2 and TRBJ2-3, is GAGVSQSPSNKVTEKGKDVELRCDPISGHTALYWYRQSLGQGLEFLIYFQGNSAPDKSGLPSDRFSAERTGGSVSTLTIQRTQQEDSAVYLCATEAQSTDTQYFGPGTRLTVL.

The table lists this clone with a few counts. This chain connects TRBV5-4 to TRBJ2-6, with D hard to call. Germline V gene sequence: CDR1 SGHNT, CDR2 YYREEE (reference sequence). The CDR3 contains 16 residues. V was pared by 1 base and J by 0 bases, with 8 bases between. In nucleotides, the CDR3 is TGTGCCAGCAGCTTGTTAATCGGCTCTGGGGCCAACGTCCTGACTTTC. This codes for CASSLLIGSGANVLTF.

The chain is built from TRBV21-1 and TRBJ1-5; TRBD1, the D gene given by the table, was not confirmed from the DNA. TRBV21-1 is annotated as a pseudogene. The CDR3 is made up of 15 amino acids. The DNA of the CDR3 is TGTGCCAGCAGCTCAAGGACAGGTGGCGATCAGCCCCAGCATTTT. Protein product: CASSSRTGGDQPQHF.

The gene calls are TRBV2 and TRBJ2-6; D ambiguous. In germline, CDR1 is SNHLY, CDR2 FYNNEI. The CDR3 extends over 15 amino acids. V was pared by 6 bases and J by 0 bases, with 9 bases between. CDR3 nucleotides: TGTGCCAGCAGAAGATACAGCTCTGGGGCCAACGTCCTGACTTTC. It codes for CASRRYSSGANVLTF.

J is TRBJ2-3 and V is TRBV12-3 or TRBV12-4, with D unclear. Trimming cost V 3 bases and J 1 base, with 5 bases left between them. This CDR3 is 13 amino acids long. The CDR3 DNA reads TGTGCCAGCAGTTTGCAGGGCACAGATACGCAGTATTTT. This encodes CASSLQGTDTQYF.

This clone was counted a few times. V gene TRBV3-1 (or the pseudogene TRBV3-2) combines with J gene TRBJ2-7; the D is unclear. The length of the CDR3 is 11 residues. Per germline, CDR1 LGHDT and CDR2 YNNKEL (reference sequence). Trimming took off 3 bases at V and 4 bases at J, with 4 bases between the two ends. The CDR3 reads CASSQFYEQYF. CDR3 DNA sequence: TGTGCCAGCAGCCAGTTTTACGAGCAGTACTTC.

J is TRBJ2-2 and V is TRBV12-5; a weak D match, TRBD1 (6 bases). Trimming cost V 6 bases and J 8 bases, with 19 bases left between them. This CDR3 has 15 amino acids. Germline CDR1 is LGHNT and CDR2 is FRNRAP. The CDR3, as DNA: TGTGCTAGTGGCCCCGGGTGGACAGCCGAGGGGGAGCTGTTTTTT. This gives the protein CASGPGWTAEGELFF.

This clone occurred a few times. The V call is TRBV5-4, the J call TRBJ2-3, with 8 bases identical to TRBD2. Per the germline V gene, CDR1 is SGHNT and CDR2 is YYREEE (reference sequence). The J segment lost 1 base and the V segment lost 4 bases, leaving 5 bases of the junction unmatched. This CDR3 comprises 15 residues. CDR3 loop: CASSTHSGGTDTQYF. The CDR3 bases are TGTGCCAGCAGCACCCATAGCGGGGGCACAGATACGCAGTATTTT.